One TCR beta chain is described in this entry. Antigen specificity is unknown. This specimen belongs to a study of cytomegalovirus exposure and HLA in healthy donors. V was pared by 0 bases and J by 8 bases, with 6 bases of the junction left unmatched. This CDR3 contains 14 residues. Germline CDR1 is SGHDT and CDR2 is YYEEEE. PCR amplification relied on 60 Vbeta primers (plus 13 Jbeta primers). Clones were sequenced by immunoSEQ multiplex PCR, and TCRdb holds only the in-frame ones, with some missing. The sample contains some 52,000 clones, roughly 73% of which appear only once. The study, taken as a whole, reports: Cytomegalovirus status was reportedly diagnosed by the classifier with high specificity and sensitivity. Upon later analysis, HLA-associated TCR beta chains proved more clonally expanded than other, equally common chains. Some public TCRs appeared in many individuals, while most sequences were rare.

The specimen was PBMCs. The sequence came from a man aged 18-30 years in good health and CMV-seronegative. This chain links TRBV5-6 with TRBJ1-2, with TRBD1 identical over 8 bases. The chain's CDR3 is CASSLAQGAGGYTF. DNA for the CDR3: TGTGCCAGCAGCTTGGCCCAGGGGGCGGGGGGCTACACCTTC.